This is a list of T cell receptor beta chains from one sample in a study of spatial heterogeneity in lung cancer. TCRdb reanalysed the 5' RACE reads using MiXCR and keeps one entry per CDR3 protein. The table lists about 8,100 distinct CDR3 sequences, over 9.5% of them singletons. The material was lung tumor tissue, obtained at surgery. The source is a male donor with early-stage non-small cell lung cancer. Both conserved end residues are part of each CDR3. Each record gives: J gene, V gene, clone size, D gene, CDR3 protein, CDR3 DNA. The D gene is left open where the match is weak. Where a row states a size, it is once, few, many or the class of an expanded clone; other rows omit it.

J: TRBJ2-2
V: TRBV19
size: many
D: TRBD1
CDR3: CASTPTDRGRTGELFF
DNA: TGTGCCAGTACCCCAACGGACAGGGGAAGGACCGGGGAGCTGTTTTTT

J: TRBJ1-5
V: TRBV5-1
size: many
D: -
CDR3: CASHPGAGNQPQHF
DNA: TGCGCCAGTCATCCTGGGGCAGGGAATCAGCCCCAGCATTTT

J: TRBJ2-3
V: TRBV6-6
size: many
D: -
CDR3: CASSYPSGPPLVDLLSTDTQYF
DNA: TGTGCCAGCAGTTACCCCAGTGGACCACCGCTAGTAGATCTCCTTAGCACAGATACGCAGTATTTT

J: TRBJ1-2
V: TRBV7-8
size: many
D: -
CDR3: CASSLVSQGGYTF
DNA: TGTGCCAGCAGCTTAGTTAGTCAGGGCGGCTACACCTTC

J: TRBJ1-1
V: TRBV28
size: medium-sized
D: -
CDR3: CASRPWDTEAFF
DNA: TGTGCCAGCAGACCTTGGGACACTGAAGCTTTCTTT

J: TRBJ2-3
V: TRBV20-1
size: medium-sized
D: -
CDR3: CSASGSFGTDTQYF
DNA: TGCAGTGCTAGCGGGAGTTTTGGCACAGATACGCAGTATTTT

J: TRBJ1-5
V: TRBV12-3/TRBV12-4
size: -
D: -
CDR3: CASSLLLVGGSNQPQHF
DNA: TGTGCCAGCAGTTTATTATTGGTTGGAGGTAGCAATCAGCCCCAGCATTTT

J: TRBJ2-7
V: TRBV20-1
size: many
D: -
CDR3: CSAREGAIESYEQYF
DNA: TGCAGTGCCCGGGAGGGGGCTATCGAGTCCTACGAGCAGTACTTC

J: TRBJ2-4
V: TRBV4-3
size: many
D: TRBD2
CDR3: CASSQGATSRFGNIQYF
DNA: TGCGCCAGCAGCCAAGGGGCGACTAGCCGCTTCGGAAACATTCAGTACTTC

J: TRBJ2-1
V: TRBV20-1
size: many
D: TRBD2
CDR3: CSASGLAGYNEQFF
DNA: TGCAGTGCCTCGGGACTAGCGGGTTACAATGAGCAGTTCTTC

J: TRBJ2-3
V: TRBV20-1
size: -
D: TRBD2
CDR3: CSARSGRTDTQYF
DNA: TGCAGTGCTAGAAGCGGGAGAACAGATACGCAGTATTTT

J: TRBJ2-1
V: TRBV7-2
size: -
D: TRBD2
CDR3: CASSSRTSGNEQFF
DNA: TGTGCCAGCAGCTCCCGGACTAGCGGGAATGAGCAGTTCTTC

J: TRBJ2-7
V: TRBV5-1
size: -
D: -
CDR3: CASSPTPGEDEQYF
DNA: TGCGCCAGCAGCCCGACCCCCGGGGAGGATGAGCAGTACTTC

J: TRBJ2-7
V: TRBV27
size: medium-sized
D: -
CDR3: CASSSLYEQYF
DNA: TGTGCCAGCAGTTCCCTCTACGAGCAGTACTTC

J: TRBJ2-7
V: TRBV20-1
size: -
D: -
CDR3: CSARVGGYEQYF
DNA: TGCAGTGCTAGAGTGGGGGGCTACGAGCAGTACTTC

J: TRBJ1-3
V: TRBV12-3/TRBV12-4
size: many
D: TRBD1
CDR3: CASSRTGGYGNTIYF
DNA: TGTGCCAGCAGCCGGACAGGGGGCTATGGAAACACCATATATTTT

J: TRBJ2-2
V: TRBV11-1
size: many
D: TRBD2
CDR3: CASRLAGDGELFF
DNA: TGTGCCTCCAGACTAGCGGGAGACGGGGAGCTGTTTTTT

J: TRBJ2-3
V: TRBV21-1
size: many
D: -
CDR3: CASSSGTSGCTDTQYF
DNA: TGTGCCAGCAGCAGTGGGACTAGCGGCTGCACAGATACGCAGTATTTT

J: TRBJ2-5
V: TRBV25-1
size: medium-sized
D: -
CDR3: CASNEGTGTQYF
DNA: TGTGCCAGCAATGAGGGTACCGGGACCCAGTACTTC

J: TRBJ2-1
V: TRBV3-2
size: medium-sized
D: -
CDR3: CASSHLVYNEQFF
DNA: TGTGCCAGCAGCCACCTGGTCTACAATGAGCAGTTCTTC

J: TRBJ1-1
V: TRBV6-5
size: -
D: -
CDR3: CASGALELGAFF
DNA: TGTGCCAGCGGGGCTCTTGAACTTGGGGCTTTCTTT

J: TRBJ2-5
V: TRBV15
size: many
D: -
CDR3: CATSRDRGGWSETQYF
DNA: TGTGCCACCAGCAGAGATCGAGGAGGGTGGTCAGAGACCCAGTACTTC

J: TRBJ1-4
V: TRBV30
size: -
D: -
CDR3: CAWRRTPGNEKLFF
DNA: TGTGCCTGGAGGCGGACACCGGGCAATGAAAAACTGTTTTTT